This passage covers 25 T cell receptor beta chains from one sample sequenced in a study of T-cell reconstitution after alpha-beta-depleted transplantation in children. Unique molecular identifiers were incorporated into the prepared TCRbeta library. One entry per CDR3 protein, called by TCRdb with MiXCR from the PCR reads. The sample yields just over 350,000 distinct CDR3 sequences, 13% seen once. The source material was PBMCs, sampled from the stem cell graft. These receptors all come from a human donor who donated a stem cell graft to a child with Fanconi anemia.

This clonotype has at least ten counts. This chain uses TRBV4-3 with TRBJ2-7, with a possible D match to TRBD1 (6 bases). The germline V gene encodes CDR1 LGHNA and CDR2 YSLEER. With 2 bases removed from V and 0 bases from J, the gap between germline ends came to 14 bases. There are 16 residues in the CDR3. The CDR3 DNA reads TGCGCCAGCAGCCAACAGATCCGGACAGCCTCCTACGAGCAGTACTTC. Encoded protein: CASSQQIRTASYEQYF.

The V gene is TRBV11-1, the J gene TRBJ2-1; D ambiguous. Germline values: CDR1 SGHAT, CDR2 FQDESV (reference sequence). V lost 4 bases and J lost 1, with 11 bases in between. The length of the CDR3 is 15 residues. The CDR3 nucleotides are TGTGCCAGCAGCTCCTCACAGATATCCTACAATGAGCAGTTCTTC. Its protein is CASSSSQISYNEQFF.

The rearrangement links TRBV12-3 or TRBV12-4 to TRBJ2-1, with D possibly matching TRBD2 (5 bases). The CDR3 consists of 14 residues. Deletions cut 3 bases from V and 8 bases from J, with 14 bases between. Here the CDR3 reads CASSFRRRVDEQFF. The DNA of the CDR3 is TGTGCCAGCAGTTTTCGGCGGCGGGTCGATGAGCAGTTCTTC.

The chain is built from TRBV7-9 and TRBJ2-1; TRBD2 aligns across 7 bases. Losses at the gene ends were 7 bases for V and 7 bases for J; bases not matched to a gene: 13. The CDR3 consists of 15 residues. The germline V gene has CDR1 SEHNR and CDR2 FQNEAQ (reference sequence). Written as DNA, the CDR3 is TGTGCCAGCACCGCCCCAGGACTAGTTGGGAATGAGCAGTTCTTC. Protein: CASTAPGLVGNEQFF.

Regarding this clonotype: A much bigger clone sits one base away, suggesting this may be a read error. The rearrangement links TRBV5-1 to TRBJ1-5; D gene uncertain. The CDR3 loop spans 15 amino acids. The V end was cut by 0 bases, the J end by 0 bases, with 7 bases between. Germline V gene data show CDR1 as SGHRS and CDR2 as YFSETQ. The chain's CDR3 is CASSLDGDSNQPQHF. In nucleotides, the CDR3 is TGCGCCAGCAGCTTGGACGGGGATAGCAATCAGCCCCAGCATTTT. Combining the CDR3 with reference TRBV5-1 and TRBJ1-5 gives the whole variable domain KAGVTQTPRYLIKTRGQQVTLSCSPISGHRSVSWYQQTPGQGLQFLFEYFSETQRNKGNFPGRFSGRQFSNSRSEMNVSTLELGDSALYLCASSLDGDSNQPQHFGDGTRLSIL.

Ten or more counts support this clonotype. The chain is built from TRBV7-2 and TRBJ1-3; no clear D gene. This CDR3 is 13 amino acids long. The V gene's germline CDR1 is SGHTA and CDR2 FQGNSA. V lost 4 bases and J 0 bases, leaving 4 bases between the germline ends. CDR3 bases: TGTGCCAGCAGCTCAAACTCTGGAAACACCATATATTTT. It codes for CASSSNSGNTIYF.

In this sample, this clonotype turned up a few times. The V gene is TRBV14, the J gene TRBJ1-1; 7 bases agree with TRBD1. The J segment lost 7 bases and the V segment lost 4 bases, leaving 3 bases of the junction unmatched. The CDR3 totals 12 residues. CDR1 and CDR2 (germline): SGHDN, FVKESK. CDR3 nucleotides: TGTGCCAGCAGCCTAAACAGGGGTGAAGCTTTCTTT. Amino acids: CASSLNRGEAFF.

This clonotype was seen a few times. V usage is TRBV4-3 and J usage is TRBJ2-7, with TRBD1 matching over 10 bases. V lost 0 bases, J lost 4 bases, and 12 bases stayed unmatched. The CDR3 is 18 amino acids. Germline V lookup: CDR1 LGHNA, CDR2 YSLEER. In DNA, the CDR3 is TGCGCCAGCAGCCAAGAATTTTATAGGGACAGGGGCTGGTACGAGCAGTACTTC. Amino acids: CASSQEFYRDRGWYEQYF.

Many counts were recorded for this clonotype. The chain recombines TRBV9 with TRBJ1-1, with D maybe TRBD1 (6 bases). V was clipped by 3 bases and J by 1 base, with 13 bases between them. This CDR3 spans 15 amino acids. Germline V gives CDR1 SGDLS, CDR2 YYNGEE. CDR3 amino acids: CASSGGTLGNTEAFF. The CDR3, as DNA: TGTGCCAGCAGCGGGGGGACATTGGGGAACACTGAAGCTTTCTTT.

This clonotype has ten or more counts. V is TRBV6-4 and J is TRBJ2-3; 8 nucleotides align to TRBD2. Per the germline V gene, CDR1 is MRHNA and CDR2 is SNTAGT. The ends lost 4 bases at V and 4 bases at J; junction bases unmatched: 4. The CDR3 is made up of 14 amino acids. In DNA, the CDR3 is TGTGCCAGCAGTGGCGGGGGGCCGGCAGATACGCAGTATTTT. Translated: CASSGGGPADTQYF.

This clonotype was recorded at least ten times. The rearrangement joins TRBV6-4 to TRBJ2-1; tentative D call: TRBD2 (6 bases). Germline values: CDR1 MRHNA, CDR2 SNTAGT. This CDR3 has 15 amino acids. V was trimmed by 3 bases and J by 4 bases, leaving 13 bases between them. The CDR3 sequence: CASSEDGGKYNEQFF. The CDR3 DNA is TGTGCCAGCAGTGAAGACGGGGGAAAATACAATGAGCAGTTCTTC.

A few counts support this clonotype. V and J are TRBV27 and TRBJ2-3; D gene unclear. V gave up 5 bases and J gave up 8 bases, with 11 bases separating them. The germline V gene has CDR1 MNHEY and CDR2 SMNVEV (reference sequence). The CDR3 has 12 residues. The CDR3 loop reads CASSTAPGTQYF. CDR3 in DNA: TGTGCCAGCAGTACGGCGCCGGGTACGCAGTATTTT.

This chain joins TRBV27 and TRBJ2-7; TRBD2 matches 9 bases. Germline lookup yields CDR1 MNHEY and CDR2 SMNVEV (reference sequence). This CDR3 region has 14 residues. The V gene end was trimmed by 8 bases and the J gene end by 6 bases; junction bases not matched to a gene: 11. The DNA of the CDR3 is TGTGCCAGCGGTCAACAGCGGGGGGTCTCCGAGCAGTACTTC. This encodes CASGQQRGVSEQYF.

V usage is TRBV5-1 and J usage is TRBJ2-3; tentatively, D is TRBD1 (7 bases). Trimming cost V 5 bases and J 2 bases, with 21 bases left between them. This CDR3 is 17 amino acids long. CDR1 SGHRS and CDR2 YFSETQ come from the germline V gene. CDR3 protein: CASSPYFRGVATDTQYF. DNA of the CDR3: TGCGCCAGCAGTCCGTACTTCAGGGGGGTTGCCACAGATACGCAGTATTTT.

The V call is TRBV6-5, the J call TRBJ2-1; D is uncertain. The CDR3 extends over 15 amino acids. From germline, CDR1 is MNHEY and CDR2 SVGAGI. The V and J ends lost 3 bases and 6 bases respectively, with 15 bases between them. This chain's CDR3 is CASSYHEVFGNEQFF. CDR3 nucleotide sequence: TGTGCCAGCAGTTATCATGAGGTGTTCGGCAATGAGCAGTTCTTC.

This clonotype was counted a single time. Sequence at one end of the junction differs from germline and may be a read error. V and J are TRBV11-2 and TRBJ2-7; 7 positions match TRBD1. The CDR3 has 16 amino acids. CDR1 SGHAT and CDR2 FQNNGV come from the germline V gene. CDR3 nucleotide sequence: TGTGCCAGCAGCAAAAGGCCCGGACAGGAGTCCTCCGAGCAGTACTTC. Translating gives CASSKRPGQESSEQYF.

This clonotype was counted at least ten times. The V gene is TRBV30, the J gene TRBJ2-1; D is ambiguous. The CDR3 covers 8 residues. CDR1 GTSNPN and CDR2 SVGIG come from the germline V gene (reference sequence). CDR3 DNA sequence: TGTGCTCTTAATGAGCAGTTCTTC. Its translation is CALNEQFF.

In this sample, this clonotype turned up a few times. This chain uses TRBV19 with TRBJ1-1, with unresolved D. Germline V gene data show CDR1 as LNHDA and CDR2 as SQIVND (reference sequence). V dropped 7 bases and J dropped 7 bases, with 16 bases sitting between them. CDR3 length equals 13 residues. For the CDR3, the DNA is TGTGCCAGTACCGGCCGCCAGACTATTGAAGCTTTCTTT. This encodes CASTGRQTIEAFF.

In the case of this clonotype: A junction end diverges from the germline sequence, so it may reflect a read error. The rearrangement links TRBV6-2 or TRBV6-3 to TRBJ2-2; 8 nucleotides line up with TRBD2. The germline CDR1 and CDR2 sequences are MNHEY and SVGEGT. The CDR3 consists of 19 residues. Here the CDR3 reads CACSPPGGAQLDETGELFF. The CDR3 DNA is TGTGCCTGCAGTCCCCCGGGGGGGGCCCAACTAGATGAAACCGGGGAGCTGTTTTTT.

A few counts support this clonotype. The V call is TRBV4-3, the J call TRBJ1-5, with D uncertain. The length of the CDR3 is 15 residues. CDR1 and CDR2 from the germline V gene are LGHNA and YSLEER. V shed 0 bases and J shed 4 bases, with 10 bases lying between them. This chain's CDR3 is CASSQDRLRNQPQHF. As DNA, the CDR3 is TGCGCCAGCAGCCAAGATCGACTCCGAAATCAGCCCCAGCATTTT.

This clonotype was seen more than once but under ten times. The J gene is TRBJ1-1, the V gene TRBV19, with D possibly being TRBD1 (5 bases). The CDR3 contains 14 residues. Germline lookup yields CDR1 LNHDA and CDR2 SQIVND (reference sequence). The V gene lost 2 bases and the J gene lost 5 bases, with 12 bases spanning the gap. The CDR3 region has the DNA TGTGCCAGTAGTATACGGGACGTAGCGACTGAAGCTTTCTTT. Protein: CASSIRDVATEAFF.

A note on this clonotype: Since a much larger clone is just one base distant, this may be a read error. V and J are TRBV6-5 and TRBJ2-5; TRBD1 matches 7 bases. The CDR3 totals 15 residues. Germline-derived CDR1 and CDR2 are MNHEY and SVGAGI. V lost 3 bases to trimming and J lost 1 base; unmatched junction nucleotides: 5. The CDR3 here is CASSYLGQFQETQYF. Written as DNA, the CDR3 is TGTGCCAGCAGTTATTTGGGACAGTTCCAAGAGACCCAGTACTTC.

This clonotype was observed a handful of times. This chain uses TRBV29-1 with TRBJ1-2; a weak D match, TRBD1 (5 bases). V lost 7 bases and J lost 3, with 18 bases in between. The CDR3 consists of 14 residues. The germline gives CDR1 SQVTM, CDR2 ANQGSEA. The CDR3 sequence: CSAAEGTLYYGYTF. The CDR3 DNA sequence: TGCAGCGCTGCGGAGGGGACCCTCTACTATGGCTACACCTTC.

This clonotype was detected a few times. This chain joins TRBV2 and TRBJ1-6, with D hard to call. There are 15 residues in the CDR3. Deletions cut 5 bases from V and 0 bases from J, with 8 bases between. Germline V CDR1 and CDR2: SNHLY, FYNNEI. The CDR3 nucleotides are TGTGCCAGCAGTACCACGAGCTCCTATAATTCACCCCTCCACTTT. This gives the protein CASSTTSSYNSPLHF.

In this sample, this clonotype turned up a few times. The chain employs TRBV20-1 and TRBJ1-1; D ambiguous. This CDR3 is 13 amino acids long. The ends were cut back, 6 bases at V and 6 bases at J, with 17 bases in the middle. Germline CDR1 reads DFQATT; CDR2 reads SNEGSKA (reference sequence). The DNA for the CDR3 is TGCAGTGCCCTCCACGGCAGGAGCGCTGAAGCTTTCTTT. Its protein is CSALHGRSAEAFF.